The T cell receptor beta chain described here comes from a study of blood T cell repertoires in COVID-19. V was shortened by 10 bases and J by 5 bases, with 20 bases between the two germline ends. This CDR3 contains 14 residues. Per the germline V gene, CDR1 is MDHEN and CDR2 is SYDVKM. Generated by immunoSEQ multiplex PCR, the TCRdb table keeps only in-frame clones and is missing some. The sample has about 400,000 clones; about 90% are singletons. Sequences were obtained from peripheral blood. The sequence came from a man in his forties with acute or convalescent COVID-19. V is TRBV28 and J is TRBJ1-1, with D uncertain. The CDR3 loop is CATDPAGMETEAFF. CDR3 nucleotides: TGTGCCACGGACCCGGCCGGGATGGAGACTGAAGCTTTCTTT. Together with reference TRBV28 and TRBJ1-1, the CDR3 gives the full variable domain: DVKVTQSSRYLVKRTGEKVFLECVQDMDHENMFWYRQDPGLGLRLIYFSYDVKMKEKGDIPEGYSVSREKKERFSLILESASTNQTSMYLCATDPAGMETEAFFGQGTRLTVV.